A selection of T cell receptor beta chains follows, all from one sample in a study of post-analysis software for immune sequencing data. TCRdb passed the PCR reads through MiXCR, listing each CDR3 protein once. The sample carries roughly 540,000 distinct CDR3 sequences, roughly 34% recorded once. Sequencing was carried out using blood. The receptor set was obtained from a girl aged 2-17 years with multiple sclerosis. Both conserved end residues are part of each CDR3.

j_call v_call cdr3_aa
TRBJ2-3 TRBV4-1 CASSQVRLAGAFRTDTQYF
TRBJ2-1 TRBV28 CASTPLWTLASGSYNEQFF
TRBJ1-5 TRBV9 CASTEGVTDEQPQHF
TRBJ1-2 TRBV15 CATSSTSLGQCEGYTF
TRBJ2-7 TRBV20-1 CSAREPTGDMYEQYF
TRBJ1-1 TRBV27 CASRRWANTEAFF
TRBJ1-1 TRBV12-3/TRBV12-4 CASSSRETAEAFF
TRBJ2-3 TRBV5-1 CASSPMGGSPDTQYF
- TRBV5-5 CASSLRETYEQYF
TRBJ1-5 TRBV20-1 CSAQPTGPRDQPQHF
TRBJ1-6 TRBV7-9 CASSFGQGGSPLHF
TRBJ1-2 TRBV10-3 CASRDSGNYGYTF
TRBJ1-2 TRBV20-1 CSARGLYGTDSNYGYTF
TRBJ1-1 TRBV5-1 CASGRENTKAFF
TRBJ2-3 TRBV7-9 CASSFWAAGGTDTQYF
TRBJ2-1 TRBV9 CASSASRGASSYNEQFF
TRBJ2-6 TRBV6-1 CASTDRGLPSGANVLTF